These 2 T cell receptor beta chains were sequenced from one sample in a study of cytomegalovirus exposure and HLA in healthy donors. Primers included in the PCR were 60 Vbeta and 13 Jbeta primers. The assay was immunoSEQ multiplex PCR, and TCRdb's table has in-frame clones only and misses some. The sample consists of 150,000 to 200,000 clones, approximately 77% of them appearing once. Sequenced input: PBMCs. These receptor sequences come from a male donor in good health and CMV-seropositive.

This clone was counted between two and nine times. J is TRBJ1-5 and V is TRBV2; D remains unclear. Germline V lookup: CDR1 SNHLY, CDR2 FYNNEI. The V end lost 5 bases, the J end lost 7 bases, and 12 bases lay between the germline ends. This CDR3 region has 13 residues. CDR3 bases: TGTGCCAGCAGTCCCGGGGAGGAACAGCCCCAGCATTTT. Translated, it gives CASSPGEEQPQHF.

The rearrangement uses TRBV5-5 and TRBJ2-5; D call uncertain. The V gene's germline CDR1 is SGHKS and CDR2 YYEKEE (reference sequence). The length of the CDR3 is 13 residues. Trimming pared 0 bases from V and 1 base from J, leaving 4 bases between. The CDR3: CASSLVIQETQYF. The CDR3 coding sequence is TGTGCCAGCAGCTTGGTTATCCAAGAGACCCAGTACTTC.